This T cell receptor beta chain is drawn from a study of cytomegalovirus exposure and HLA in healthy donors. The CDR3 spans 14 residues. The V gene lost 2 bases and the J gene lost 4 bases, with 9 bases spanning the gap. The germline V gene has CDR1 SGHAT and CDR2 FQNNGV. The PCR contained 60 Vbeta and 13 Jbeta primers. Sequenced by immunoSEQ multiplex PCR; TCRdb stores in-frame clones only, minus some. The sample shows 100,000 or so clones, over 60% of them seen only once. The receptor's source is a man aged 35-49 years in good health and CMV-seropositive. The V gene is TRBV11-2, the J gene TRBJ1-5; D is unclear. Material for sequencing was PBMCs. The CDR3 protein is CASSLRGPNQPQHF. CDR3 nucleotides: TGTGCCAGCAGCTTACGGGGTCCAAATCAGCCCCAGCATTTT.